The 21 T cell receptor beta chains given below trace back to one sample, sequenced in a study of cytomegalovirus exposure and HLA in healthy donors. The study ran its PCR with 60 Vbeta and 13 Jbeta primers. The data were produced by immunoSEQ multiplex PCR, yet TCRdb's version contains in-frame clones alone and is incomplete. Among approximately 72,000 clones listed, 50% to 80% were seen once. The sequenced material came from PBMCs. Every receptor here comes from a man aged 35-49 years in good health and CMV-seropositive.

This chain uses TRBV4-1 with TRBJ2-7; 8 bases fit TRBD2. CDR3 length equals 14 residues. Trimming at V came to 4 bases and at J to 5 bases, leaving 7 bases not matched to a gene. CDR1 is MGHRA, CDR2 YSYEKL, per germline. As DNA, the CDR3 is TGCGCCAGCAGCCTTGGTCCAGCGGGGGACGAGCAGTACTTC. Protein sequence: CASSLGPAGDEQYF.

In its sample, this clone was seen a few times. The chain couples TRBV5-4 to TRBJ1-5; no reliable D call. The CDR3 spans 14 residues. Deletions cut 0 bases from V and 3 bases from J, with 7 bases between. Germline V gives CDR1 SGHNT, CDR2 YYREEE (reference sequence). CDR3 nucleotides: TGTGCCAGCAGCTTGGTACAGCTCAATCAGCCCCAGCATTTT. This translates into CASSLVQLNQPQHF.

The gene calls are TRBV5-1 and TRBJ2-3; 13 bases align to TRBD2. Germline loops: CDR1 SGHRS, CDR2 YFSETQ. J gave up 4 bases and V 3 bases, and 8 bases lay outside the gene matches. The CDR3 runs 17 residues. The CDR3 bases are TGCGCCAGCAGCTCTAGAAGGACTAGCGGGGGCCCAGATACGCAGTATTTT. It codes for CASSSRRTSGGPDTQYF.

CDR3 loop: CASSQDPAGSYEQYF. The CDR3 DNA reads TGTGCCAGCAGCCAAGACCCAGCGGGGAGCTACGAGCAGTACTTC. J is TRBJ2-7 and V is TRBV14; TRBD2 matches 7 bases. Germline CDR1 is SGHDN and CDR2 is FVKESK. Trimming took 0 bases from V and 3 from J; bases not matched to a gene: 5. The CDR3 has 15 amino acids.

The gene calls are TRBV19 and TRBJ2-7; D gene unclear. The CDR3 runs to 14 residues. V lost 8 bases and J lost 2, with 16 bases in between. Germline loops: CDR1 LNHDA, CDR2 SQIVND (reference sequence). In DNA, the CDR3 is TGTGCCAGTCGCACTACACTGACCACCTACGAGCAGTACTTC. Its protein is CASRTTLTTYEQYF. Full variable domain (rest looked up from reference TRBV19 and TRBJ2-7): DGGITQSPKYLFRKEGQNVTLSCEQNLNHDAMYWYRQDPGQGLRLIYYSQIVNDFQKGDIAEGYSVSREKKESFPLTVTSAQKNPTAFYLCASRTTLTTYEQYFGPGTRLTVT.

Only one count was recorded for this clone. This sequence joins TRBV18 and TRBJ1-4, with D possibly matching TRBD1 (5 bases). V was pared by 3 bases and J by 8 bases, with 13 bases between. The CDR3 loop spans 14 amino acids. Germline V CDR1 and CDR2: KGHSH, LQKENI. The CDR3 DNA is TGTGCCAGCTCACCTCGCAGGGTTGAGGAAAAACTGTTTTTT. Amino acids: CASSPRRVEEKLFF.

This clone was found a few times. The CDR3 sequence is CASSSLFEPQHF. Written as DNA, the CDR3 is TGTGCCAGCAGTTCCTTATTCGAGCCCCAGCATTTT. V is TRBV6-6 and J is TRBJ1-5, with no clear D. The ends were cut back, 4 bases at V and 8 bases at J, with 9 bases in the middle. The CDR3 has 12 amino acids. Per germline, CDR1 MNHNY and CDR2 SVGAGI (reference sequence).

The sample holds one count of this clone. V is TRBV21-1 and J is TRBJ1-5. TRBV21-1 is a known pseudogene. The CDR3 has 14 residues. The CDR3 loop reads CASISQRGNQPQHF. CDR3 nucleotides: TGTGCCAGCATCTCCCAGAGGGGCAATCAGCCCCAGCATTTT.

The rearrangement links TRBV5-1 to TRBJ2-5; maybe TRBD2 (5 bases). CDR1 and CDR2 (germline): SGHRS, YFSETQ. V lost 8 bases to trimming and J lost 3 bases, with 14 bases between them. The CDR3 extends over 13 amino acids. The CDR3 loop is CASSDGMKETQYF. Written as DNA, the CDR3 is TGCGCCAGTTCCGACGGGATGAAAGAGACCCAGTACTTC.

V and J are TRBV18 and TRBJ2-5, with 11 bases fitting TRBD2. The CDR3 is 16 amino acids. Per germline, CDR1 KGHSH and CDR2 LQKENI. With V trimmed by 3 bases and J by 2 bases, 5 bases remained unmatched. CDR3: CASSPRASGRQETQYF. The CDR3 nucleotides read TGTGCCAGCTCACCGAGAGCTAGCGGGAGGCAAGAGACCCAGTACTTC. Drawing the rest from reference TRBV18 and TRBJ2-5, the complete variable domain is NAGVMQNPRHLVRRRGQEARLRCSPMKGHSHVYWYRQLPEEGLKFMVYLQKENIIDESGMPKERFSAEFPKEGPSILRIQQVVRGDSAAYFCASSPRASGRQETQYFGPGTRLLVL.

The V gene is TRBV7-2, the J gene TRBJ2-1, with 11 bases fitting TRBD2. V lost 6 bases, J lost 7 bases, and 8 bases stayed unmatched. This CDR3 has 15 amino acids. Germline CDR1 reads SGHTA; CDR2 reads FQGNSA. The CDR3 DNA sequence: TGTGCCAGCAGTTTTAGCGGGGGGGCGGTAAATGAGCAGTTCTTC. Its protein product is CASSFSGGAVNEQFF.

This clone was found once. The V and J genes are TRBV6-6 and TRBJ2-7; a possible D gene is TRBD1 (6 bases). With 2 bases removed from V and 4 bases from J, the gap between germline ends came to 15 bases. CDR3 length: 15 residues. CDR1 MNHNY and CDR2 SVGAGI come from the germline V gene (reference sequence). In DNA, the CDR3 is TGTGCCAGCAGTTACAAGGCAGGGGTCTTGTACGAGCAGTACTTC. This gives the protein CASSYKAGVLYEQYF.

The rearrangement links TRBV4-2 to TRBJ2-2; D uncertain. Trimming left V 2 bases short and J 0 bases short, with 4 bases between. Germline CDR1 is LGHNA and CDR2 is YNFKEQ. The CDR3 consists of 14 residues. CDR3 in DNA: TGTGCCAGCAGCCAAAATACGAACACCGGGGAGCTGTTTTTT. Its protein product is CASSQNTNTGELFF.

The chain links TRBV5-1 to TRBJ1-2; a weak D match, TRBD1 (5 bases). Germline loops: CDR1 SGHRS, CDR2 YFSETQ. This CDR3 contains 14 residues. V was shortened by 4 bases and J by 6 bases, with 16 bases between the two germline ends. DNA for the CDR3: TGCGCCAGCAGCGAAGGAGGGACGGGCAATGGCTACACCTTC. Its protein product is CASSEGGTGNGYTF. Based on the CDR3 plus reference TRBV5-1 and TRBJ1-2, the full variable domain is KAGVTQTPRYLIKTRGQQVTLSCSPISGHRSVSWYQQTPGQGLQFLFEYFSETQRNKGNFPGRFSGRQFSNSRSEMNVSTLELGDSALYLCASSEGGTGNGYTFGSGTRLTVV.

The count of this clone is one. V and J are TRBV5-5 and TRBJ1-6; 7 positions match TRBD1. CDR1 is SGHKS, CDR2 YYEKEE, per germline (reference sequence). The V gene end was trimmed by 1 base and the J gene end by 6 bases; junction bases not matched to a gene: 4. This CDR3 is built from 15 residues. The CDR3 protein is CASSLSGTANSPLHF. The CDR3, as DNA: TGTGCCAGCAGCTTGTCTGGGACAGCTAATTCACCCCTCCACTTT. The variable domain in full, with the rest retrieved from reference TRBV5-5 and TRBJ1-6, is DAGVTQSPTHLIKTRGQQVTLRCSPISGHKSVSWYQQVLGQGPQFIFQYYEKEERGRGNFPDRFSARQFPNYSSELNVNALLLGDSALYLCASSLSGTANSPLHFGNGTRLTVT.

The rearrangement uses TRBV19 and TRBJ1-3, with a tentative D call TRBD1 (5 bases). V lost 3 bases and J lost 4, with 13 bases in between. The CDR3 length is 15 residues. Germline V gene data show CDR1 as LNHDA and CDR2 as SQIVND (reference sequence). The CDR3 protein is CASSILSGIGNTIYF. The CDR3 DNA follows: TGTGCCAGTAGTATTCTCTCAGGGATCGGAAACACCATATATTTT. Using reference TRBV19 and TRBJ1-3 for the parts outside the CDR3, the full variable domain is DGGITQSPKYLFRKEGQNVTLSCEQNLNHDAMYWYRQDPGQGLRLIYYSQIVNDFQKGDIAEGYSVSREKKESFPLTVTSAQKNPTAFYLCASSILSGIGNTIYFGEGSWLTVV.

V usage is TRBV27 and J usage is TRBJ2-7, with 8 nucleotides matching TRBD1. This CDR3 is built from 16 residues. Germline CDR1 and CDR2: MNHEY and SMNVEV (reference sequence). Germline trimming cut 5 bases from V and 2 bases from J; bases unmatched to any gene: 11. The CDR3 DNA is TGTGCCAGCAGTACGTCCGGGACAGGCACCGCCTACGAGCAGTACTTC. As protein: CASSTSGTGTAYEQYF.

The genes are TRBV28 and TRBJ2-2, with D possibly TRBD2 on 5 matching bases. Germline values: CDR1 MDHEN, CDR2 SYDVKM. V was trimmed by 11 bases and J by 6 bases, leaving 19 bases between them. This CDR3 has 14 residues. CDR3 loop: CAVEWELSPGELFF. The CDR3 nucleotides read TGTGCCGTCGAGTGGGAGCTATCCCCCGGGGAGCTGTTTTTT.

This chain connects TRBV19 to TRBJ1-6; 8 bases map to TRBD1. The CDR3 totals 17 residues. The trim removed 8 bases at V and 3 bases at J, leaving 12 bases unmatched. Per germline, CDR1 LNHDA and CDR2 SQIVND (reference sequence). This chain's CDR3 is CASQLSPTGGYNSPLHF. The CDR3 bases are TGTGCCAGTCAACTATCCCCAACAGGGGGCTATAATTCACCCCTCCACTTT.

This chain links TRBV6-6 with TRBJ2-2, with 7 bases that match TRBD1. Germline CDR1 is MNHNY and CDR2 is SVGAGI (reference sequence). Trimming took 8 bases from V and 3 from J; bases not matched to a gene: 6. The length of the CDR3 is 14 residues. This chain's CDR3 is CASVDRVDTGELFF. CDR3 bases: TGTGCCAGCGTAGACAGGGTGGACACCGGGGAGCTGTTTTTT.

CDR3 sequence (DNA): TGTGCCAGCAGCTTAGTGGGACTTGGCGGGGATACGCAGTATTTT. Its protein is CASSLVGLGGDTQYF. The V and J genes are TRBV7-2 and TRBJ2-3, with D maybe TRBD2 (6 bases). Germline CDR1 is SGHTA and CDR2 is FQGNSA. This CDR3 is built from 15 residues. V gave up 1 base and J gave up 6 bases, with 14 bases separating them.